Included here is one T cell receptor beta chain sequence, with context. Its antigen is as yet unknown. These data come from a study of vaccination and CD4 T cells after COVID-19. Study-wide results and limits: From roughly 21 to 40, the median of SARS-CoV-2-reactive clonotypes rose without reaching significance.

The length of the CDR3 is 13 residues. The germline CDR1 and CDR2 sequences are LNHDA and SQIVND (reference sequence). V gave up 7 bases and J gave up 10 bases; unmatched junction bases: 8. MiXCR, run by TCRdb on the PCR reads, gives a single entry per CDR3 protein. The data show some 26,000 distinct CDR3 sequences, under 65% seen once. Specified time point: late sampling 161 to 241 days after vaccination in three convalescent patients. This receptor was identified in a human donor who had recovered from COVID-19. Sequenced here: CD4+ T cells from blood, sampled about 7 months after SARS-CoV-2 vaccination. The J gene is TRBJ2-1, the V gene TRBV19; 9 bases fit TRBD2. CDR3 bases: TGTGCCAGTATCCCTCAAGCGGGAGGAGAGCAGTTCTTC. Encoded protein: CASIPQAGGEQFF.